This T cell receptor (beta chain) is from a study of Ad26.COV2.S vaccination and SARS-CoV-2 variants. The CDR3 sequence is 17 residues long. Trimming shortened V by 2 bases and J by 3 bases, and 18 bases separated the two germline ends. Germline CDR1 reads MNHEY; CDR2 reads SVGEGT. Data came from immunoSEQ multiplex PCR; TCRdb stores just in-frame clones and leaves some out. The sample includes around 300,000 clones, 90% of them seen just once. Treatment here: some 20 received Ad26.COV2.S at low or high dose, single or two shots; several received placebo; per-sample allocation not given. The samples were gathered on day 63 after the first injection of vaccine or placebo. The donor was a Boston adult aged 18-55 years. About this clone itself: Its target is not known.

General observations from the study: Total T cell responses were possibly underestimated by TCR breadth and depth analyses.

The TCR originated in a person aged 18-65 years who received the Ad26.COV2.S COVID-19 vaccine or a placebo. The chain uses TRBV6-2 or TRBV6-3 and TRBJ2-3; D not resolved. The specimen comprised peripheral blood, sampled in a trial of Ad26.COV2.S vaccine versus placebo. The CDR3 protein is CASSYDPRSRITDTQYF. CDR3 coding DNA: TGTGCCAGCAGTTACGACCCGAGGTCCCGGATTACAGATACGCAGTATTTT.